This TCR beta chain was captured in a study of CD4 T cells in relation to SARS-CoV-2 and coronaviruses. Study as a whole: Controls used an HIV-1 Nef peptide pool or no peptide.

Before the COVID-19 pandemic, during about 2010-2018, CD4+ T cells were taken from unexposed donors. The cells were cultured for less than twelve days before CD4+ T cells were isolated. Testing used SARS-CoV-2 S/N and four cold-coronavirus spikes on unexposed-donor CD4+ T cells, cells permitting. Using immunoSEQ multiplex PCR, the repertoire was profiled, and TCRdb retains in-frame clones only, with some absent. The sample includes just under 30,000 clones, 72% of them seen just once. The CDR3 totals 16 residues. Germline lookup yields CDR1 MNHEY and CDR2 SVGAGI. The germline V and J ends were trimmed by 2 bases and 5 bases, with 13 bases remaining between them. This clone turned up a few times. Antigen specificity is unknown.

Material for sequencing was CD4+ T cells from PBMCs, cultured in vitro. J is TRBJ1-6 and V is TRBV6-5; a weak D match, TRBD1 (5 bases). The receptor comes from a human donor in good health. The CDR3 region is CASSYVGGANNSPLHF. The CDR3 DNA is TGTGCCAGCAGTTACGTGGGGGGAGCGAATAATTCACCCCTCCACTTT.